These 14 T cell receptor beta chains originate from one sample sequenced in a study of CD8+ T cells in alopecia areata (dated by TCRdb to 2016 to 2019). The library was built by means of the immunoSEQ multiplex PCR assay. RNA was extracted from all samples and reverse transcribed into cDNA as template for TCR sequencing. This is the immuneACCESS table as TCRdb keeps it, with only in-frame sequences that have V and J called. A part of the clones is gone; compared with another copy, unresolved V genes explain less than half, and the rest is unexplained. The sample data list some 160,000 clones, and 62% of these were observed just once. The ten biggest clones cover 35% to 40% of the sample. The specimen was CD8+ T cells sorted from blood. Every receptor here comes from a human donor in good health.

This chain connects TRBV30 to TRBJ2-7; 7 bases are shared with TRBD2. Germline CDR1 reads GTSNPN; CDR2 reads SVGIG (reference sequence). Losses at the gene ends were 3 bases for V and 1 base for J; bases not matched to a gene: 6. The CDR3 runs 14 residues. DNA of the CDR3: TGTGCCTGGAGCGGGCTAGCGGTATCCTACGAGCAGTACTTC. Translation gives CAWSGLAVSYEQYF.

The chain employs TRBV30 and TRBJ2-2, with a tentative D call TRBD2 (5 bases). Trimming removed 5 bases from V and 1 base from J, with 8 bases in between. The CDR3 length is 13 residues. Germline V gives CDR1 GTSNPN, CDR2 SVGIG (reference sequence). Here the CDR3 DNA reads TGTGCCTGGGGCGGACTGAACACCGGGGAGCTGTTTTTT. Residues: CAWGGLNTGELFF.

This clone came up a few times. The chain has TRBV19 and TRBJ2-1; D remains unclear. In germline, CDR1 is LNHDA, CDR2 SQIVND (reference sequence). The V end lost 5 bases, the J end lost 6 bases, and 11 bases lay between the germline ends. This CDR3 has 13 amino acids. This chain's CDR3 is CASSGALGNEQFF. CDR3 DNA sequence: TGTGCCAGTAGTGGCGCGTTGGGCAATGAGCAGTTCTTC.

The rearrangement joins TRBV30 to TRBJ1-5; no definite D call. The CDR3 length is 13 residues. The V gene lost 0 bases and the J gene lost 1 base, with 4 bases spanning the gap. The V gene's germline CDR1 is GTSNPN and CDR2 SVGIG (reference sequence). For the CDR3, the DNA is TGTGCCTGGAGTGTAGGCAGCAATCAGCCCCAGCATTTT. This sequence encodes CAWSVGSNQPQHF. The full variable domain, its missing parts supplied by reference TRBV30 and TRBJ1-5, is SQTIHQWPATLVQPVGSPLSLECTVEGTSNPNLYWYRQAAGRGLQLLFYSVGIGQISSEVPQNLSASRPQDRQFILSSKKLLLSDSGFYLCAWSVGSNQPQHFGDGTRLSIL.

The chain links TRBV11-2 to TRBJ1-1, with unresolved D. V was cut by 1 base and J by 0 bases, with 3 bases left in between. This CDR3 contains 13 residues. Germline lookup yields CDR1 SGHAT and CDR2 FQNNGV. CDR3 loop: CASSLAMNTEAFF. For the CDR3, the DNA is TGTGCCAGCAGCTTAGCTATGAACACTGAAGCTTTCTTT.

The V gene is TRBV2, the J gene TRBJ2-7; 10 nucleotides line up with TRBD1. Losses at the gene ends were 5 bases for V and 7 bases for J; bases not matched to a gene: 11. Germline V gene lookup returns CDR1 SNHLY and CDR2 FYNNEI. The CDR3 is 15 amino acids. The CDR3 nucleotides are TGTGCCAGCAGTAAAACCGGGACAGGGGTTTGGGAGCAGTACTTC. This codes for CASSKTGTGVWEQYF. The variable domain in full, with the rest retrieved from reference TRBV2 and TRBJ2-7, is EPEVTQTPSHQVTQMGQEVILRCVPISNHLYFYWYRQILGQKVEFLVSFYNNEISEKSEIFDDQFSVERPDGSNFTLKIRSTKLEDSAMYFCASSKTGTGVWEQYFGPGTRLTVT.

The rearrangement uses TRBV27 and TRBJ2-3; 7 bases line up with TRBD2. After removal of 7 bases from V and 2 bases from J, the junction contained 3 bases not matched to a gene. CDR1 MNHEY and CDR2 SMNVEV come from the germline V gene (reference sequence). The CDR3 is 13 amino acids. DNA for the CDR3: TGTGCCAGCAACGGGGGGAACACAGATACGCAGTATTTT. Encoded protein: CASNGGNTDTQYF.

This chain joins TRBV25-1 and TRBJ2-2; possible D gene TRBD1, 5 bases. Germline V gives CDR1 MGHDK, CDR2 SYGVNS. CDR3 length: 14 residues. V was pared by 4 bases and J by 0 bases, with 6 bases between. CDR3 in amino acids: CASSATANTGELFF. CDR3 sequence (DNA): TGTGCCAGCAGTGCGACAGCGAACACCGGGGAGCTGTTTTTT.

This clone was seen just once. The J gene is TRBJ2-7, the V gene TRBV18, with D possibly TRBD2 on 5 matching bases. This CDR3 is 16 amino acids long. Looked up from germline, CDR1 is KGHSH and CDR2 is LQKENI. V lost 3 bases and J lost 0, with 15 bases in between. The CDR3 DNA follows: TGTGCCAGCTCACCCCGACTACCTCGGAGCTCCTACGAGCAGTACTTC. Protein product: CASSPRLPRSSYEQYF.

CDR3 nucleotides: TGTGCCTGGAGTGTCGGAATGGGCGGGGAGCTGTTTTTT. It is translated as CAWSVGMGGELFF. This chain connects TRBV30 to TRBJ2-2; no firm D call. Trimming removed 0 bases from V and 7 bases from J, with 9 bases in between. The CDR3 is 13 residues long. Germline assignment: CDR1 GTSNPN and CDR2 SVGIG (reference sequence).

This chain uses TRBV6-5 with TRBJ2-1, with a weak D call TRBD1 (6 bases). There are 14 residues in the CDR3. V gave up 6 bases and J gave up 8 bases, with 17 bases separating them. The V gene's germline CDR1 is MNHEY and CDR2 SVGAGI. The CDR3 loop reads CASRGAPGSHEQFF. Written as DNA, the CDR3 is TGTGCCAGCAGGGGGGCCCCAGGGTCCCATGAGCAGTTCTTC.

V is TRBV4-2 and J is TRBJ1-5, with a tentative D call TRBD1 (6 bases). The CDR3 has 14 amino acids. CDR1 and CDR2 from the germline V gene are LGHNA and YNFKEQ. V lost 2 bases, J lost 2 bases, and 7 bases lay in between. This chain's CDR3 is CASSQPGGNQPQHF. The CDR3 nucleotides are TGTGCCAGCAGCCAACCAGGGGGCAATCAGCCCCAGCATTTT.

This chain connects TRBV9 to TRBJ2-1, with D perhaps matching TRBD2 (6 bases). The CDR3 loop spans 14 amino acids. The V gene's germline CDR1 is SGDLS and CDR2 YYNGEE. The V and J ends lost 2 bases and 7 bases respectively, with 13 bases between them. This CDR3 reads CASSVGGTENEQFF. CDR3 DNA: TGTGCCAGCAGCGTGGGCGGGACGGAGAATGAGCAGTTCTTC. Variable domain in full (rest from reference TRBV9 and TRBJ2-1): DSGVTQTPKHLITATGQRVTLRCSPRSGDLSVYWYQQSLDQGLQFLIQYYNGEERAKGNILERFSAQQFPDLHSELNLSSLELGDSALYFCASSVGGTENEQFFGPGTRLTVL.

This clone was detected a few times. The rearrangement joins TRBV5-6 to TRBJ1-1; D is possibly TRBD1 (6 bases). CDR3 length: 12 residues. V gave up 4 bases and J gave up 8 bases, with 12 bases separating them. Germline values: CDR1 SGHDT, CDR2 YYEEEE. The CDR3: CASSLGQQEAFF. The CDR3 DNA sequence: TGTGCCAGCAGCCTAGGACAGCAGGAAGCTTTCTTT.